Each of the 6 T cell receptor beta chains below was sequenced from the same sample in a study of T cells in Graves' hyperthyroidism and ophthalmopathy. Amplification targeted TCR beta CDR3 regions from RNA transcripts. Initially, a first-round RT-PCR of the TCR CDR3 employed the HTBI primer set. Each CDR3 protein is one row after TCRdb ran MiXCR on the multiplex PCR reads. The sample lists around 250,000 distinct CDR3 sequences; about a sixth were seen once. Sequencing used blood. The receptors come from a woman between 18 and 29 years old with Graves' ophthalmopathy.

The chain has TRBV29-1 and TRBJ2-5; 16 nucleotides agree with TRBD2. Losses at the gene ends were 6 bases for V and 5 bases for J; bases not matched to a gene: 12. This CDR3 region has 17 residues. CDR1 and CDR2 (germline): SQVTM, ANQGSEA. CDR3 region: CSVCLIGTSGGAETQYF. The DNA for the CDR3 is TGCAGCGTCTGTTTGATCGGGACTAGCGGGGGGGCCGAGACCCAGTACTTC.

This clonotype was observed at least ten times. The chain uses TRBV28 and TRBJ1-6; D perhaps matches TRBD1 (5 bases). The CDR3 covers 15 residues. V lost 1 base and J 4 bases, leaving 8 bases between the germline ends. Looked up from germline, CDR1 is MDHEN and CDR2 is SYDVKM. The CDR3 DNA reads as TGTGCCAGCAGTTTATCGACAGAATATAATTCACCCCTCCACTTT. Its protein is CASSLSTEYNSPLHF.

Note on this clonotype: This may be a read error: a much more frequent sequence differs by one nucleotide. This likely comes from a read error, as the CDR3 has no conserved phenylalanine or tryptophan at its end. V is TRBV7-9 and J is TRBJ1-1, with 7 bases aligning to TRBD1. The ends lost 5 bases at V and 8 bases at J; junction bases unmatched: 2. The CDR3 extends over 11 amino acids. The germline V gene has CDR1 SEHNR and CDR2 FQNEAQ (reference sequence). The CDR3 loop is CASSPGQEAFL. As DNA, the CDR3 is TGTGCCAGCAGCCCGGGACAGGAAGCTTTCCTT.

This clonotype was found once. J is TRBJ1-1 and V is TRBV20-1, with 9 positions matching TRBD1. This CDR3 contains 13 residues. Germline V gene data show CDR1 as DFQATT and CDR2 as SNEGSKA (reference sequence). The junction had 2 bases not matched to a gene; V was cut back by 1 base and J by 5 bases. CDR3 in DNA: TGCAGTGCTAGAGGACAGGGGGGAACTGAAGCTTTCTTT. Translation gives CSARGQGGTEAFF.

As for this clonotype: One end of the junction is discordant with germline, which a read error may explain. V gene TRBV6-2 or TRBV6-3 combines with J gene TRBJ1-2; D not certain. The CDR3 is made up of 12 amino acids. CDR1 and CDR2 (germline): MNHEY, SVGEGT. The CDR3 here is CASTRGDYSYTF. CDR3 in DNA: TGTGCCAGCACCCGAGGTGACTATAGCTACACCTTC.

In this sample, this clonotype turned up many times. This rearrangement joins TRBV9 to TRBJ1-1; the match to TRBD1 covers 7 bases. V lost 2 bases, J lost 0 bases, and 4 bases stayed unmatched. Germline values: CDR1 SGDLS, CDR2 YYNGEE. CDR3 length: 15 amino acids. This CDR3 reads CASSVGQYMNTEAFF. CDR3 bases: TGTGCCAGCAGCGTGGGACAGTATATGAACACTGAAGCTTTCTTT.